A selection of T cell receptor beta chains follows, all from one sample in a study of blood T cell repertoires in COVID-19. The repertoire was sequenced with immunoSEQ multiplex PCR; TCRdb's copy has only in-frame clones and lacks some. Among approximately 290,000 clones listed, 80% to 85% were seen once. The sample consisted of peripheral blood. The receptors derive from a person aged 70 to 85 with COVID-19, enrolled during active disease. Both conserved end residues are part of each CDR3. Each record gives: V gene, J gene, D gene, clone size, CDR3 DNA, CDR3 protein. D genes are given only for firm matches. Size is stated for part of the rows, as once, few or many counts, or as a class when the clone is expanded.

>TRBV6-5|TRBJ2-1|-|-
TGTGCCAGCAGAAACCCTACCGGAGCCCTGGGTGAGCAGTTCTTC
CASRNPTGALGEQFF
>TRBV4-3|TRBJ1-6|-|-
TGCGCCAGCAGCCAAGATACCGGGAATTCACCCCTCCACTTT
CASSQDTGNSPLHF
>TRBV3-1/TRBV3-2|TRBJ2-4|TRBD2|-
TGTGCCAGCAGCCCGTTGTCCTACATAGCGGGAGTCGGGCGAGAAAACATTCAGTACTTC
CASSPLSYIAGVGRENIQYF
>TRBV28|TRBJ2-7|-|-
TGTGCCAGCAGGGGAGGGACAGGTAGAGAGCAGTACTTC
CASRGGTGREQYF
>TRBV7-8|TRBJ1-1|-|-
TGTGCCAGCAGCTTAGGGTGGATCGGAGAAGGCACTGAAGCTTTCTTT
CASSLGWIGEGTEAFF
>TRBV7-3|TRBJ2-6|TRBD1|-
TGTGCCAGCAACCCCCCCCGGACAGGGCACTCTGGGGCCAACGTCCTGACTTTC
CASNPPRTGHSGANVLTF
>TRBV7-2|TRBJ2-5|TRBD1|-
TGTGCCAGCAGCTTAGGTGGGACAGGGTTGGAGACCCAGTACTTC
CASSLGGTGLETQYF
>TRBV15|TRBJ2-1|-|once
TGTGCCACCAGCAGAGATTGGAGGACTACTAGGGCCAATGAGCAGTTCTTC
CATSRDWRTTRANEQFF
>TRBV27|TRBJ2-2|-|-
TGTGCCAGCAGTGTTTGGTCGCTAGCCGTAACCGGGGAGCTGTTTTTT
CASSVWSLAVTGELFF
>TRBV30|TRBJ2-6|TRBD1|-
TGTGCCTGGAGTCCGATAGGACAGGGGGTTACTGGGGCCAACGTCCTGACTTTC
CAWSPIGQGVTGANVLTF
>TRBV24-1|TRBJ2-1|TRBD2|-
TGTGCCACCAGTGACCCTCTAGCGGGAGGCCGCGATGAGCAGTTCTTC
CATSDPLAGGRDEQFF
>TRBV7-9|TRBJ2-7|-|-
TGTGCCAGCAGCAAAGCCGGGACACCGTCTTACGAGCAGTACTTC
CASSKAGTPSYEQYF
>TRBV6-2/TRBV6-3|TRBJ2-2|-|-
TGTGCCAGCAGTTACTCCCGAGGAGTTACCGGGGAGCTGTTTTTT
CASSYSRGVTGELFF
>TRBV19|TRBJ1-1|TRBD1|-
TGTGCCAGTAGTATCAGGGGGCTGAACACTGAAGCTTTCTTT
CASSIRGLNTEAFF
>TRBV7-7|TRBJ2-3|TRBD2|-
TGTGCCAGCAGCCCAATAGCGGGGGAGAGCACAGATACGCAGTATTTT
CASSPIAGESTDTQYF
>TRBV6-4|TRBJ1-4|TRBD1|-
TGTGCCAACCGACAGGGTATGACTAATGAAAAACTGTTTTTT
CANRQGMTNEKLFF
>TRBV7-9|TRBJ2-2|-|-
TGTGCCAGCAGCTTTGAGACTGAACACCGGGGAGCTGTTTTT
CASSFETEHRGAVF
>TRBV19|TRBJ2-5|TRBD2|-
TGTGCCAGTAGGGCTAGCGGGGGGGCCGCGGTTGAGACCCAGTACTTC
CASRASGGAAVETQYF
>TRBV3-1/TRBV3-2|TRBJ2-3|-|-
TGTGCCAGCAGCCCGACTTTACGCCCCACAGATACGCAGTATTTT
CASSPTLRPTDTQYF
>TRBV9|TRBJ2-3|-|-
TGTGCCAGCAGCGTCCAAAATGGGGAGGGGGTCCTCACAGATACGCAGTATTTT
CASSVQNGEGVLTDTQYF
>TRBV5-6|TRBJ1-6|-|few
TGTGCCAGCAGCTTGGACAGGGTCTCACCCCTCCACTTT
CASSLDRVSPLHF
>TRBV24-1|TRBJ2-1|TRBD1|-
TGTGCCACCAGTGATTCGGGACAGGGAACCTACAATGAGCAGTTCTTC
CATSDSGQGTYNEQFF
>TRBV29-1|TRBJ2-1|-|-
TGCAGCGCTGGGGGGGGCCAGAATGAGCAGTTCTTC
CSAGGGQNEQFF
>TRBV29-1|TRBJ2-2|TRBD1|-
TGCAGCGTTGGCAACAGGGGGAACACCGGGGAGCTGTTTTTT
CSVGNRGNTGELFF
>TRBV20-1|TRBJ2-7|-|-
TGCAGTTCTCAGTCGTACGAGCAGTACTTC
CSSQSYEQYF
>TRBV5-1|TRBJ2-5|TRBD2|-
TGCGCCAGCAGCTTTGGTAGCGGGGGAGGAGAGACCCAGTACTTC
CASSFGSGGGETQYF